A selection of T cell receptor beta chains follows, all from one sample in a study of CXCR3-negative and CXCR3-positive naive CD8 T cells. Using the 5' RACE reads, TCRdb records one entry per CDR3 protein without DNA. The sample totals approximately 120,000 distinct CDR3 sequences. What was sequenced was naive CXCR3+ CD8+ T cells from blood. The receptors shown here come from a human donor in good health. Some clones in this sample may be carry-over from other donors' samples. Both conserved end residues are part of each CDR3.

J gene,V gene,CDR3 protein
TRBJ2-7,TRBV29-1,CSVEDPMTGSEYEQYF
TRBJ2-1,TRBV5-6,CASSSGGEQFF
TRBJ2-1,TRBV7-9,CASSLAAGENYNEQFF
TRBJ2-7,TRBV12-3/TRBV12-4,CASTDSLSSYEQYF
TRBJ2-5,TRBV12-3/TRBV12-4,CASSQWERPVYF
TRBJ2-3,TRBV12-3/TRBV12-4,CASSLRLAGNTDTQYF
TRBJ2-1,TRBV28,CASTLTSSSYNEQFF
TRBJ1-1,TRBV5-1,CASQPPEGTEAFF
TRBJ1-1,TRBV7-8,CASSLALTENTEAFF
TRBJ2-1,TRBV20-1,CSARDGLAGVPWDEQFF
TRBJ2-7,TRBV7-9,CASSPRWGTSSYEQYF
TRBJ2-3,TRBV20-1,CSARDLAWLAGGTPTDTQYF
TRBJ2-3,TRBV12-3/TRBV12-4,CASSFPGDTQYF
TRBJ2-2,TRBV29-1,CSGTGYTGELFF
TRBJ2-2,TRBV2,CASSEALTTTGELFF
TRBJ2-7,TRBV27,CASGSGLNYVQYF
TRBJ2-4,TRBV20-1,CSARDSLGTLGVLAKNIQYF
TRBJ2-7,TRBV4-2,CASSQPPGDGSSYEQYF
TRBJ2-5,TRBV7-8,CASSLGALAGAWEKQETQYF
TRBJ2-7,TRBV7-9,CASSDESDYEQYF
TRBJ2-1,TRBV3-1,CASSQVAYNEQFF
TRBJ2-1,TRBV4-1,CASSRPTHDNEQFF
TRBJ2-7,TRBV5-1,CASSTDRTGTWEQYF
TRBJ2-1,TRBV11-2,CASSLGTYSTYNEQFF
TRBJ1-6,TRBV4-3,CASSQDWAGIGSLLHF
TRBJ1-6,TRBV9,CASSVAPWTGGSYSPLHF
TRBJ1-3,TRBV29-1,CSVEGSAGEDTIYF
TRBJ2-2,TRBV10-3,CAISTLLEETGELFF
TRBJ1-2,TRBV7-9,CASRLGGGEGLLGYTF
TRBJ2-1,TRBV7-6,CASSPEGNQQFF
TRBJ2-6,TRBV4-2,CASSQELADSGANVLTF
TRBJ2-1,TRBV5-1,CASSTRNNEQFF
TRBJ1-1,TRBV3-1,CASSHQTQNTEPFF
TRBJ2-7,TRBV28,CATHTPLEISYEQYF
TRBJ2-5,TRBV4-1,CASSQDAGTQETQYF
TRBJ2-7,TRBV5-6,CASSSAGAYEQYF
TRBJ2-1,TRBV29-1,CSVAFSRANNEQFF
TRBJ2-7,TRBV7-9,CASSFPGLAASYEQYF
TRBJ2-1,TRBV19,CASKEGERNEQFF
TRBJ2-7,TRBV29-1,CSVAQDSYEQYF
TRBJ2-2,TRBV27,CASSSYGTGLSGELFF
TRBJ1-1,TRBV28,CASSTGYTEAFF
TRBJ2-6,TRBV11-2,CASSSAGSGANVLTF
TRBJ2-7,TRBV7-9,CASSARDRGTYEQYF